These T cell receptor beta chains were read from a single sample in a study of cytomegalovirus exposure and HLA in healthy donors. Some clones are missing from TCRdb's copy, which holds only in-frame ones; the method was immunoSEQ multiplex PCR. This sample has hundreds of thousands of clones; more than 75% occur once, and the top ten carry around 12%. Material: PBMCs. These receptors all stem from a man aged 18 to 30 in good health and CMV-seropositive. The CDR3 runs from the conserved cysteine through the conserved F or W. The D gene is left open where the match is weak. Clone size is stated in some rows and not others, as once, few, many or a class when expanded.

CDR3nt: TGTGCCCTTCGACAGGCCACGACCGGGGAGCTGTTTTTT
CDR3aa: CALRQATTGELFF
d_gene: -
j_gene: TRBJ2-2
v_gene: TRBV28
abundance: -

CDR3nt: TGTGCCAGCAGCTTCTTCTCCGGGTTCTCCTACGAGCAGTACTTC
CDR3aa: CASSFFSGFSYEQYF
d_gene: -
j_gene: TRBJ2-7
v_gene: TRBV5-6
abundance: -

CDR3nt: TGTGCTAGTGGTTTGGTTCAGGGGGCTCATGGCTACACCTTC
CDR3aa: CASGLVQGAHGYTF
d_gene: TRBD1
j_gene: TRBJ1-2
v_gene: TRBV12-5
abundance: -

CDR3nt: TGTGCCATCAGTGAGTCGGCCGGGGGGCGCGGTCAGCCCCAGCATTTT
CDR3aa: CAISESAGGRGQPQHF
d_gene: -
j_gene: TRBJ1-5
v_gene: TRBV10-3
abundance: -

CDR3nt: TGTGCCAGCAGTGTACCCCCAGACGGCTACACCTTC
CDR3aa: CASSVPPDGYTF
d_gene: -
j_gene: TRBJ1-2
v_gene: TRBV2
abundance: -

CDR3nt: TGTGCAACCCTAAGGGGGGGGGCCAACACTGAAGCTTTCTTT
CDR3aa: CATLRGGANTEAFF
d_gene: -
j_gene: TRBJ1-1
v_gene: TRBV28
abundance: -

CDR3nt: TGTGCCAGCAGCTCCTCCCGGACAGGGGAGGGCGAGCAGTACTTC
CDR3aa: CASSSSRTGEGEQYF
d_gene: TRBD1
j_gene: TRBJ2-7
v_gene: TRBV11-3
abundance: -

CDR3nt: TGCAGTGCTAGTTTGTTGTGGGGCTACACCTTC
CDR3aa: CSASLLWGYTF
d_gene: -
j_gene: TRBJ1-2
v_gene: TRBV20-1
abundance: -

CDR3nt: TGTGCCAGCAGTATATTCCCAGGGTATGAGCAGTTCTTC
CDR3aa: CASSIFPGYEQFF
d_gene: -
j_gene: TRBJ2-1
v_gene: TRBV27
abundance: -

CDR3nt: TGTGCCAGCAAGTTAGGCTGGCAGCAGTTCTTC
CDR3aa: CASKLGWQQFF
d_gene: -
j_gene: TRBJ2-1
v_gene: TRBV6-6
abundance: -

CDR3nt: TGTGCCAGCAGTGAGGGCTCTCTCTATGGCTACACCTTC
CDR3aa: CASSEGSLYGYTF
d_gene: -
j_gene: TRBJ1-2
v_gene: TRBV6-1
abundance: -

CDR3nt: TGTGCCAGCAGTGGACAATACAGACCATTCTACGAGCAGTACTTC
CDR3aa: CASSGQYRPFYEQYF
d_gene: -
j_gene: TRBJ2-7
v_gene: TRBV27
abundance: -

CDR3nt: TGCGCCAGCAGCAGGCGGGGGGAAGCTTTCTTT
CDR3aa: CASSRRGEAFF
d_gene: -
j_gene: TRBJ1-1
v_gene: TRBV5-1
abundance: -

CDR3nt: TGCGCCAGCAGCCCTGGGGGTTACTACAATGAGCAGTTCTTC
CDR3aa: CASSPGGYYNEQFF
d_gene: -
j_gene: TRBJ2-1
v_gene: TRBV4-1
abundance: -

CDR3nt: TGTGCCAGCAGTGATAGACAGGGCCCTAATCAGCCCCAGCATTTT
CDR3aa: CASSDRQGPNQPQHF
d_gene: TRBD1
j_gene: TRBJ1-5
v_gene: TRBV25-1
abundance: -

CDR3nt: TGTGCCAGCAGCTTAGTGTCCGGGACGGCGAACACTGAAGCTTTCTTT
CDR3aa: CASSLVSGTANTEAFF
d_gene: -
j_gene: TRBJ1-1
v_gene: TRBV7-9
abundance: -

CDR3nt: TGTGCCAGAAGCTTGGGGGTGGGCACAGATACGCAGTATTTT
CDR3aa: CARSLGVGTDTQYF
d_gene: -
j_gene: TRBJ2-3
v_gene: TRBV5-3
abundance: -

CDR3nt: TGTGCCAGCAGTGAAGAAGAGGGACAGGGCTTTTATAGCAATCAGCCCCAGCATTTT
CDR3aa: CASSEEEGQGFYSNQPQHF
d_gene: TRBD1
j_gene: TRBJ1-5
v_gene: TRBV6-1
abundance: -

CDR3nt: TGTGCCAGCAGCTCATTAGCGGGAGCGGTTGAGCAGTTCTTC
CDR3aa: CASSSLAGAVEQFF
d_gene: TRBD2
j_gene: TRBJ2-1
v_gene: TRBV7-9
abundance: -

CDR3nt: TGTGCCAGCAGTTACTCGACTAGGTTGGAGACCCAGTACTTC
CDR3aa: CASSYSTRLETQYF
d_gene: -
j_gene: TRBJ2-5
v_gene: TRBV6-5
abundance: -

CDR3nt: TGTGCCAGCAGTTTATTCAACCCGGGCACCGGGGAGCTGTTTTTT
CDR3aa: CASSLFNPGTGELFF
d_gene: -
j_gene: TRBJ2-2
v_gene: TRBV27
abundance: -

CDR3nt: TGTGCCAGCAGCCCTAACTACCGGGACGCCGCGAACACCGGGGAGCTGTTTTTT
CDR3aa: CASSPNYRDAANTGELFF
d_gene: -
j_gene: TRBJ2-2
v_gene: TRBV4-2
abundance: -

CDR3nt: TGTGCCAGCAGTGAATTCTACGAGCAGTACTTC
CDR3aa: CASSEFYEQYF
d_gene: -
j_gene: TRBJ2-7
v_gene: TRBV6-1
abundance: few

CDR3nt: TGTGCCAGCAGCGTGTCGGCGGGAGGGCGGGGGACCCAGTACTTC
CDR3aa: CASSVSAGGRGTQYF
d_gene: TRBD2
j_gene: TRBJ2-5
v_gene: TRBV9
abundance: -

CDR3nt: TGTGCCATCAGTGCAGACCGTCTAAACACCATATATTTT
CDR3aa: CAISADRLNTIYF
d_gene: -
j_gene: TRBJ1-3
v_gene: TRBV10-3
abundance: -

CDR3nt: TGCAGCGTTGGGAGGAGGGCCCTGGACAATGAGCAGTTCTTC
CDR3aa: CSVGRRALDNEQFF
d_gene: -
j_gene: TRBJ2-1
v_gene: TRBV29-1
abundance: few

CDR3nt: TGCGCCAGCAGCTTTAGGGCGGCAAGGTACAATGAGCAGTTCTTC
CDR3aa: CASSFRAARYNEQFF
d_gene: -
j_gene: TRBJ2-1
v_gene: TRBV5-1
abundance: -

CDR3nt: TGTGCCAGCAGCCAATTGTTTGCTAGCGGGAGCACAGATACGCAGTATTTT
CDR3aa: CASSQLFASGSTDTQYF
d_gene: TRBD2
j_gene: TRBJ2-3
v_gene: TRBV4-2
abundance: few

CDR3nt: TGTGCCATCAGTAAACAGGGGGCGGGCTATGGCTACACCTTC
CDR3aa: CAISKQGAGYGYTF
d_gene: TRBD1
j_gene: TRBJ1-2
v_gene: TRBV10-3
abundance: -

CDR3nt: TGTGCCAGCAGCTTAGATGGTACAGATACGCAGTATTTT
CDR3aa: CASSLDGTDTQYF
d_gene: -
j_gene: TRBJ2-3
v_gene: TRBV11-2
abundance: -

CDR3nt: TGTGCCAGCAGCATGGATGGGGAGGCAACTAATGAAAAACTGTTTTTT
CDR3aa: CASSMDGEATNEKLFF
d_gene: -
j_gene: TRBJ1-4
v_gene: TRBV5-6
abundance: -

CDR3nt: TGTGCCAGCAATACCGGGACCCATTTATACAATGAGCAGTTCTTC
CDR3aa: CASNTGTHLYNEQFF
d_gene: -
j_gene: TRBJ2-1
v_gene: TRBV6-6
abundance: -